These 8 T cell receptor beta chains came from one sample sequenced in a study of T cell responses to AZD1222 COVID-19 vaccine. TCRdb keeps only in-frame clones here, not all; method: immunoSEQ multiplex PCR. The sample lists tens of thousands of clones; 75% to 90% were seen once. Specimen: peripheral blood, collected 28 days after the second AZD1222 dose. The source is an adult who received the AZD1222 COVID-19 vaccine.

This clone was seen only a few times. J is TRBJ2-1 and V is TRBV6-4, with 8 bases lining up with TRBD2. The CDR3 has 14 residues. Germline CDR1 MRHNA, CDR2 SNTAGT. The J segment lost 5 bases and the V segment lost 6 bases, leaving 6 bases of the junction unmatched. The CDR3 nucleotides are TGTGCCAGCAGCACGGGACTAGAGAACAATGAGCAGTTCTTC. Encoded protein: CASSTGLENNEQFF.

This chain uses TRBV11-2 with TRBJ2-5, with 11 bases matching TRBD2. The germline V gene has CDR1 SGHAT and CDR2 FQNNGV. This CDR3 is 16 amino acids long. V was pared by 3 bases and J by 0 bases, with 3 bases of the junction left unmatched. The CDR3: CASSFASGRYQETQYF. The DNA for the CDR3 is TGTGCCAGCAGCTTCGCTAGCGGGAGGTACCAAGAGACCCAGTACTTC.

The sample holds one count of this clone. The gene calls are TRBV6-6 and TRBJ2-3, with TRBD1 as a possible D gene (7 bases). Germline V gene lookup returns CDR1 MNHNY and CDR2 SVGAGI (reference sequence). The CDR3 consists of 15 residues. V was shortened by 2 bases and J by 2 bases, with 11 bases between the two germline ends. CDR3 amino acids: CASSYAGQSTDTQYF. As DNA, the CDR3 is TGTGCCAGCAGTTACGCGGGACAGTCCACAGATACGCAGTATTTT.

The rearrangement joins TRBV5-6 to TRBJ1-2, with TRBD1 matching 7 bases. From germline, CDR1 is SGHDT and CDR2 YYEEEE. CDR3 length: 15 residues. Losses at the gene ends were 3 bases for V and 2 bases for J; bases not matched to a gene: 7. CDR3 nucleotide sequence: TGTGCCAGCAGCTGGGGGACAGCAGTGAACTATGGCTACACCTTC. Translated: CASSWGTAVNYGYTF. Using reference TRBV5-6 and TRBJ1-2 for the parts outside the CDR3, the full variable domain is DAGVTQSPTHLIKTRGQQVTLRCSPKSGHDTVSWYQQALGQGPQFIFQYYEEEERQRGNFPDRFSGHQFPNYSSELNVNALLLGDSALYLCASSWGTAVNYGYTFGSGTRLTVV.

The chain recombines TRBV27 with TRBJ2-1, with unresolved D. Trimming took off 2 bases at V and 4 bases at J, with 18 bases between the two ends. CDR3 size: 17 residues. Germline CDR1 is MNHEY and CDR2 is SMNVEV (reference sequence). CDR3 amino acids: CASSLEPFGALYNEQFF. Written as DNA, the CDR3 is TGTGCCAGCAGTTTAGAACCCTTTGGAGCGCTTTACAATGAGCAGTTCTTC.

The V call is TRBV30, the J call TRBJ2-7; possibly TRBD2 for D (5 bases). CDR1 is GTSNPN and CDR2 is SVGIG in the germline V gene (reference sequence). This CDR3 is 12 amino acids long. Trimming stripped 1 base from V and 9 bases from J, with 13 bases between. The CDR3 spells CAWSGGEGMQYF. CDR3 DNA: TGTGCCTGGAGTGGTGGCGAGGGCATGCAGTACTTC.

The rearrangement uses TRBV5-1 and TRBJ1-4; tentative D call: TRBD1 (6 bases). The ends were cut back, 4 bases at V and 4 bases at J, with 14 bases in the middle. This CDR3 has 15 amino acids. Germline V gene data show CDR1 as SGHRS and CDR2 as YFSETQ. CDR3 bases: TGCGCCAGCAGCCAACAGGGCGGGGGTAATGAAAAACTGTTTTTT. Translated, it gives CASSQQGGGNEKLFF.

This chain links TRBV10-3 with TRBJ2-7, with 9 bases identical to TRBD1. The CDR3 is 14 amino acids. The germline gives CDR1 ENHRY, CDR2 SYGVKD. J gave up 1 base and V 4 bases, and 2 bases lay outside the gene matches. CDR3 amino acids: CAISGDRVSYEQYF. CDR3 DNA: TGTGCCATCAGTGGGGACAGGGTGTCCTACGAGCAGTACTTC.